The 20 T cell receptor beta chains listed next were all sequenced from one sample in a study of control samples from healthy donors and cancer patients. Produced via immunoSEQ multiplex PCR; TCRdb's table is partial and in-frame only. The sample includes about 170,000 clones, roughly 91% of them seen just once. The specimen was blood. The receptors originated from a woman aged 25 to 39 in good health.

Worth noting for this clone: This sample includes further DNA sequences coding for the same CDR3. The chain uses TRBV18 and TRBJ2-5; TRBD1 agrees at 12 bases. CDR3 size: 14 residues. Per germline, CDR1 KGHSH and CDR2 LQKENI. The J segment lost 4 bases and the V segment lost 6 bases, leaving 3 bases of the junction unmatched. The CDR3 nucleotides read TGTGCCAGCTCGCCGGGACAGGGGGCAGAGACCCAGTACTTC. This encodes CASSPGQGAETQYF.

This clone was detected only once. The rearrangement joins TRBV29-1 to TRBJ1-2; no definite D call. The CDR3 covers 13 residues. Germline V gives CDR1 SQVTM, CDR2 ANQGSEA. Trimming cost V 1 base and J 0 bases, with 6 bases left between them. CDR3 DNA sequence: TGCAGCGTTGAAGGGGCCACTAACTATGGCTACACCTTC. Translation gives CSVEGATNYGYTF.

This chain joins TRBV6-5 and TRBJ1-2; TRBD1 agrees at 7 bases. V lost 5 bases, J lost 6 bases, and 0 bases stayed unmatched. This CDR3 spans 11 amino acids. The germline gives CDR1 MNHEY, CDR2 SVGAGI. The CDR3 coding sequence is TGTGCCAGCAGTACAGGGGATGGCTACACCTTC. This sequence encodes CASSTGDGYTF.

The rearrangement uses TRBV2 and TRBJ1-6, with TRBD1 matching 8 bases. Germline V gives CDR1 SNHLY, CDR2 FYNNEI. V lost 3 bases and J lost 9; bases outside the gene matches: 4. The CDR3 is 14 residues long. The CDR3 region is CASSDRGRISPLHF. The CDR3 DNA reads as TGTGCCAGCAGTGACAGGGGGCGTATTTCACCCCTCCACTTT.

Only one count was recorded for this clone. The chain joins TRBV18 to TRBJ1-4; weak D call: TRBD1 (5 bases). Trimming cost V 0 bases and J 2 bases, with 7 bases left between them. Per the germline V gene, CDR1 is KGHSH and CDR2 is LQKENI. This CDR3 contains 15 residues. The DNA for the CDR3 is TGTGCCAGCTCACCACCTCAGGGCACTAATGAAAAACTGTTTTTT. Amino acids: CASSPPQGTNEKLFF.

Worth noting for this clone: Other DNA variants within this sample encode the same CDR3. The genes are TRBV2 and TRBJ2-1; D is unresolved. Trimming stripped 3 bases from V and 4 bases from J, with 4 bases between. The CDR3 is 12 residues long. Germline values: CDR1 SNHLY, CDR2 FYNNEI. CDR3 bases: TGTGCCAGCAGTGATAGGTACAATGAGCAGTTCTTC. It is translated as CASSDRYNEQFF.

The V and J genes are TRBV28 and TRBJ2-7, with D uncertain. V lost 6 bases to trimming and J lost 2 bases, with 5 bases between them. The germline V gene has CDR1 MDHEN and CDR2 SYDVKM. This CDR3 has 11 residues. The CDR3 loop reads CASSDTYEQYF. For the CDR3, the DNA is TGTGCCAGCAGCGATACCTACGAGCAGTACTTC.

The chain joins TRBV19 to TRBJ1-1; D is ambiguous. The germline gives CDR1 LNHDA, CDR2 SQIVND (reference sequence). Trimming left V 5 bases short and J 5 bases short, with 9 bases between. CDR3 length: 12 amino acids. The CDR3 protein is CASSGRRTEAFF. CDR3 sequence (DNA): TGTGCCAGTAGTGGCAGAAGAACTGAAGCTTTCTTT.

In its sample, this clone was seen a few times. The CDR3 DNA reads TGTGCCAGCACCCCGATTAGCTCCTACGAGCAGTACTTC. This encodes CASTPISSYEQYF. The chain employs TRBV7-9 and TRBJ2-7; unclear D gene. Germline assignment: CDR1 SEHNR and CDR2 FQNEAQ (reference sequence). The ends were cut back, 7 bases at V and 0 bases at J, with 10 bases in the middle. The CDR3 totals 13 residues.

The chain has TRBV7-3 and TRBJ1-1; TRBD1 is a possible D gene (6 bases). CDR1 and CDR2 from the germline V gene are SGHTA and FQGTGA. V was shortened by 3 bases and J by 1 base, with 6 bases between the two germline ends. This CDR3 is 13 amino acids long. This chain's CDR3 is CASSLGANTEAFF. The CDR3 DNA reads TGTGCCAGCAGCTTGGGGGCGAACACTGAAGCTTTCTTT. The full variable domain, completed using reference TRBV7-3 and TRBJ1-1, is GAGVSQTPSNKVTEKGKYVELRCDPISGHTALYWYRQSLGQGPEFLIYFQGTGAADDSGLPNDRFFAVRPEGSVSTLKIQRTERGDSAVYLCASSLGANTEAFFGQGTRLTVV.

The chain links TRBV24-1 to TRBJ1-1; D is uncertain. The CDR3 has 11 residues. Trimming shortened V by 9 bases and J by 3 bases, and 7 bases separated the two germline ends. CDR1 and CDR2 from the germline V gene are KGHDR and SFDVKD. CDR3 sequence (DNA): TGTGCCACCGGATCCTACACTGAAGCTTTCTTT. Protein sequence: CATGSYTEAFF.

The J gene is TRBJ1-5, the V gene TRBV6-5; D is perhaps TRBD1 (6 bases). CDR3 length equals 14 residues. Germline CDR1 is MNHEY and CDR2 is SVGAGI. V lost 6 bases to trimming and J lost 0 bases, with 9 bases between them. The CDR3 loop is CASRLQGSNQPQHF. CDR3 in DNA: TGTGCCAGCAGACTACAGGGTAGCAATCAGCCCCAGCATTTT.

With respect to this clone: Distinct nucleotide sequences in the sample also encode this CDR3. The J gene is TRBJ2-1, the V gene TRBV9; 11 nucleotides match TRBD2. The ends lost 3 bases at V and 3 bases at J; junction bases unmatched: 2. The CDR3 totals 15 residues. Per the germline V gene, CDR1 is SGDLS and CDR2 is YYNGEE. The CDR3, as DNA: TGTGCCAGCAGCGCCGGGACTAGCGGCTACAATGAGCAGTTCTTC. Protein product: CASSAGTSGYNEQFF.

A note on this clone: The same CDR3 also results from other DNA sequences found in this sample. This chain links TRBV6-4 with TRBJ2-3; 12 nucleotides line up with TRBD2. Per germline, CDR1 MRHNA and CDR2 SNTAGT. The CDR3 consists of 14 residues. Unmatched junction bases numbered 0, after V lost 4 bases and J lost 4 bases. The CDR3 sequence: CASSASGGADTQYF. The CDR3 DNA sequence: TGTGCCAGCAGTGCTAGCGGGGGGGCAGATACGCAGTATTTT.

As concerns this clone: Other DNA sequences of this sample code for an identical CDR3. V and J are TRBV9 and TRBJ1-1; D perhaps matches TRBD1 (5 bases). This CDR3 has 13 residues. The V gene lost 0 bases and the J gene lost 3 bases, with 6 bases spanning the gap. Germline assignment: CDR1 SGDLS and CDR2 YYNGEE. The CDR3 DNA reads TGTGCCAGCAGCGTAGGGGGGTACACTGAAGCTTTCTTT. Translating gives CASSVGGYTEAFF. Full variable domain (outside the CDR3, taken from reference TRBV9 and TRBJ1-1): DSGVTQTPKHLITATGQRVTLRCSPRSGDLSVYWYQQSLDQGLQFLIQYYNGEERAKGNILERFSAQQFPDLHSELNLSSLELGDSALYFCASSVGGYTEAFFGQGTRLTVV.

V usage is TRBV30 and J usage is TRBJ2-1; a weak D match, TRBD2 (6 bases). The CDR3 has 14 amino acids. Germline lookup yields CDR1 GTSNPN and CDR2 SVGIG (reference sequence). V was trimmed by 2 bases and J by 6 bases, leaving 14 bases between them. Here the CDR3 reads CAWSSSSVRNEQFF. CDR3 nucleotide sequence: TGTGCCTGGAGTTCGTCTAGCGTCCGCAATGAGCAGTTCTTC.

V gene TRBV28 combines with J gene TRBJ1-1; D not resolved. V was clipped by 2 bases and J by 1 base, with 8 bases between them. From germline, CDR1 is MDHEN and CDR2 SYDVKM. CDR3 length: 14 residues. CDR3 region: CASSLVRQNTEAFF. The CDR3 DNA reads TGTGCCAGCAGTTTAGTACGCCAGAACACTGAAGCTTTCTTT.

Details on this clone: A single base separates this from a much larger clone, so it may be a read error. V gene TRBV24-1 combines with J gene TRBJ2-2; D perhaps matches TRBD1 (6 bases). Germline V gene sequence: CDR1 KGHDR, CDR2 SFDVKD. V shed 3 bases and J shed 3 bases, with 7 bases lying between them. The CDR3 length is 14 residues. As DNA, the CDR3 is TGTGCCACCAGTGATAACAGGGACACCGGGGAGCTGTTTTTT. It specifies CATSDNRDTGELFF.

The V call is TRBV5-5, the J call TRBJ1-5, with D perhaps TRBD1 (6 bases). The V end lost 1 base, the J end lost 2 bases, and 13 bases lay between the germline ends. The V gene's germline CDR1 is SGHKS and CDR2 YYEKEE (reference sequence). The CDR3 spans 16 residues. The CDR3 DNA follows: TGTGCCAGCAGCTTGTTGGGGGGCGCGGGCAATCAGCCCCAGCATTTT. This encodes CASSLLGGAGNQPQHF.

The chain joins TRBV1 to TRBJ1-5; the D call TRBD1 from the table was never checked on the DNA. TRBV1 is designated a pseudogene. The CDR3 runs to 14 residues. CDR3 residues: CTSSQDHSSPPQHF. In DNA form, the CDR3 reads TGCACCAGCAGCCAAGATCACAGTTCTCCCCCCCAGCATTTT.